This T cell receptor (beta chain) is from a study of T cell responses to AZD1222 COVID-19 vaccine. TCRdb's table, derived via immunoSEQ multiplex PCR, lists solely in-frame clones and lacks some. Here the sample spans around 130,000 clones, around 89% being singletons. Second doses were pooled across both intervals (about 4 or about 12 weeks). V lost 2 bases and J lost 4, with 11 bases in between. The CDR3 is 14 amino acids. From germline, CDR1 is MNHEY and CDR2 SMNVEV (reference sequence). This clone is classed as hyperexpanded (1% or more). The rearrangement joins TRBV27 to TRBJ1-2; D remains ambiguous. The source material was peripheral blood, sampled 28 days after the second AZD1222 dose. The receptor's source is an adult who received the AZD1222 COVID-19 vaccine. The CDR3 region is CASSLSPGIYGYTF. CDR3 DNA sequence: TGTGCCAGCAGTTTAAGTCCGGGAATCTATGGCTACACCTTC.